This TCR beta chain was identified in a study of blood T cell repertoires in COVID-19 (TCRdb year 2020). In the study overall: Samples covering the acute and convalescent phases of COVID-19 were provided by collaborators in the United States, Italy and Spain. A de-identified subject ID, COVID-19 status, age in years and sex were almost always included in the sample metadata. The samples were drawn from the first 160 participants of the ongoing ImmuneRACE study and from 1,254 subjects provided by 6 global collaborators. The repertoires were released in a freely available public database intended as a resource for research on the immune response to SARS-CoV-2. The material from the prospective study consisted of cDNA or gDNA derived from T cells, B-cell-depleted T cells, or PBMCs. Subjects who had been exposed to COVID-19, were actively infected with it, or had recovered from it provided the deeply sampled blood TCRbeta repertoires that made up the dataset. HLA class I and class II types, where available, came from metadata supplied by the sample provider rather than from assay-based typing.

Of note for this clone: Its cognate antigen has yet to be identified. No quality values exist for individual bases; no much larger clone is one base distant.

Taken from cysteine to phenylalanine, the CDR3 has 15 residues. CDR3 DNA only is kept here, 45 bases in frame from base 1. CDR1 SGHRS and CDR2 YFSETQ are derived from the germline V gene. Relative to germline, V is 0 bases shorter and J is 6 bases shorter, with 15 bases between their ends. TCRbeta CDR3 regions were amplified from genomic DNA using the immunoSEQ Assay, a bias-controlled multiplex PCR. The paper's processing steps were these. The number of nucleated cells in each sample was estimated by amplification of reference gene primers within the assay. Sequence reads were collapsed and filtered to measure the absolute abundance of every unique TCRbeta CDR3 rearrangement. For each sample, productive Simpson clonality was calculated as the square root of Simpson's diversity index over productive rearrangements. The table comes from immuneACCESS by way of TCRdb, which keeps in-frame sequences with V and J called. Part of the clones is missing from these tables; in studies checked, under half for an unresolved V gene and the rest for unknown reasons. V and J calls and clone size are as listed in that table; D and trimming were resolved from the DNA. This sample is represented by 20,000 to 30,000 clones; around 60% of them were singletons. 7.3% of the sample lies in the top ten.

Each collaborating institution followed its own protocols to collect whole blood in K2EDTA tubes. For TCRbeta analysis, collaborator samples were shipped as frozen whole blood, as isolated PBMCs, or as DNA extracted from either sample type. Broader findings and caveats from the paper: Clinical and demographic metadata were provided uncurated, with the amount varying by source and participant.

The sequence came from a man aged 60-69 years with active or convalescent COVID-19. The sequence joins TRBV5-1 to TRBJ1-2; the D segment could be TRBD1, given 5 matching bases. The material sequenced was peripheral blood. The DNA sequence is TGCGCCAGCAGCTTGGCCCGGACACTCGAGGATGGCTACACCTTC. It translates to CASSLARTLEDGYTF. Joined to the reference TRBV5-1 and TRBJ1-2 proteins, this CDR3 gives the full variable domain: KAGVTQTPRYLIKTRGQQVTLSCSPISGHRSVSWYQQTPGQGLQFLFEYFSETQRNKGNFPGRFSGRQFSNSRSEMNVSTLELGDSALYLCASSLARTLEDGYTFGSGTRLTVV.